These T cell receptor beta chains were read from a single sample in a study of blood T cell repertoires in COVID-19. Sequencing used immunoSEQ multiplex PCR; TCRdb keeps in-frame clones, though not all of them. The sample has over 300,000 clones, around 90% seen once. The sequencing sample was made of peripheral blood. These receptors all come from a man aged 18 to 29 who had recovered from COVID-19. Both conserved end residues are part of each CDR3. The order of the fields is CDR3 DNA, CDR3 protein, clone size, D gene, J gene, V gene. A D gene is named only where the DNA matches it firmly. Clone size is stated in some rows and not others, as once, few, many or a class when expanded.

CDR3nt: TGTGCCAGCAGTCCCCGACAGGGGGGATCCTATAATTCACCCCTCCACTTT
CDR3aa: CASSPRQGGSYNSPLHF
abundance: -
d_gene: TRBD1
j_gene: TRBJ1-6
v_gene: TRBV6-6

CDR3nt: TGCAGCGTTGAATGGGTGGGGACATCTTCCTACGAGCAGTACTTC
CDR3aa: CSVEWVGTSSYEQYF
abundance: -
d_gene: -
j_gene: TRBJ2-7
v_gene: TRBV29-1

CDR3nt: TGCGCCAGCAGCTTATCGGACTCTAGCAATCAGCCCCAGCATTTT
CDR3aa: CASSLSDSSNQPQHF
abundance: -
d_gene: -
j_gene: TRBJ1-5
v_gene: TRBV5-1

CDR3nt: TGTGCCAGCAACACACAGGGGGCATTGTATGGCTACACCTTC
CDR3aa: CASNTQGALYGYTF
abundance: -
d_gene: TRBD1
j_gene: TRBJ1-2
v_gene: TRBV2

CDR3nt: TGTGCCAGCAGTTTATCCCAGCGGGAGTTAACAGATACGCAGTATTTT
CDR3aa: CASSLSQRELTDTQYF
abundance: -
d_gene: TRBD2
j_gene: TRBJ2-3
v_gene: TRBV27

CDR3nt: TGCGCCAGCAGCTCAAATGCGGGGGTACCTAATGAAAAACTGTTTTTT
CDR3aa: CASSSNAGVPNEKLFF
abundance: -
d_gene: -
j_gene: TRBJ1-4
v_gene: TRBV5-1

CDR3nt: TGTGCCAGCAGCTTAGACAGGTCTAACTATGGCTACACCTTC
CDR3aa: CASSLDRSNYGYTF
abundance: -
d_gene: -
j_gene: TRBJ1-2
v_gene: TRBV7-2

CDR3nt: TGTGCCAGCAGTGATATGATAGGAGGGGTCGAGCAGTACTTC
CDR3aa: CASSDMIGGVEQYF
abundance: few
d_gene: -
j_gene: TRBJ2-7
v_gene: TRBV2

CDR3nt: TGTGCCAGCAGCCCCCTAGTTCTAGGGAACACTGAAGCTTTCTTT
CDR3aa: CASSPLVLGNTEAFF
abundance: -
d_gene: -
j_gene: TRBJ1-1
v_gene: TRBV7-9

CDR3nt: TGTGCCAGCAGCCAAGAAGGGACAGCCGGGGAGCTGTTTTTT
CDR3aa: CASSQEGTAGELFF
abundance: -
d_gene: TRBD1
j_gene: TRBJ2-2
v_gene: TRBV3-1/TRBV3-2

CDR3nt: TGTGCCAGCAGCGATATAGTGGGGACAGGGGGCTCACCCCTCCACTTT
CDR3aa: CASSDIVGTGGSPLHF
abundance: few
d_gene: TRBD1
j_gene: TRBJ1-6
v_gene: TRBV5-6

CDR3nt: TGCGCCAGCAGCCCTCAAGCAGGGGGTGGATTAGGGACCGGGGAGCTGTTTTTT
CDR3aa: CASSPQAGGGLGTGELFF
abundance: -
d_gene: TRBD1
j_gene: TRBJ2-2
v_gene: TRBV4-1

CDR3nt: TGCGCCAGCAGCCAAGAATCGGCTAGCGGGGAGTACAATGAGCAGTTCTTC
CDR3aa: CASSQESASGEYNEQFF
abundance: -
d_gene: TRBD2
j_gene: TRBJ2-1
v_gene: TRBV4-1

CDR3nt: TGTGCCAGTAGCGGCCCCGGGACTAGCGGGAGTGACACCGGGGAGCTGTTTTTT
CDR3aa: CASSGPGTSGSDTGELFF
abundance: -
d_gene: TRBD2
j_gene: TRBJ2-2
v_gene: TRBV19

CDR3nt: TGTGCCAGCAGCGCAGGGGGACTAGCGGGAGATACGCAGTATTTT
CDR3aa: CASSAGGLAGDTQYF
abundance: -
d_gene: TRBD2
j_gene: TRBJ2-3
v_gene: TRBV9

CDR3nt: TGTGCCAGCAGCTTATCAGGGGCTGGAAACACCATATATTTT
CDR3aa: CASSLSGAGNTIYF
abundance: -
d_gene: -
j_gene: TRBJ1-3
v_gene: TRBV7-9

CDR3nt: TGTGCCAGTACCCCACAAGGTGGGCAGGGGGCTGGGGGCTACACCTTC
CDR3aa: CASTPQGGQGAGGYTF
abundance: -
d_gene: TRBD1
j_gene: TRBJ1-2
v_gene: TRBV19

CDR3nt: TGTGCCAGCAGCAATGGACACTCGAACACTGAAGCTTTCTTT
CDR3aa: CASSNGHSNTEAFF
abundance: -
d_gene: -
j_gene: TRBJ1-1
v_gene: TRBV7-2

CDR3nt: TGTGCCAGCAGCTTATACGGGGGGTGGAATTCACCCCTCCACTTT
CDR3aa: CASSLYGGWNSPLHF
abundance: once
d_gene: -
j_gene: TRBJ1-6
v_gene: TRBV11-2

CDR3nt: TGTGCCAGCAGGGTAGCGGCGGGCGGGGACTCTGGAAACACCATATATTTT
CDR3aa: CASRVAAGGDSGNTIYF
abundance: -
d_gene: -
j_gene: TRBJ1-3
v_gene: TRBV28

CDR3nt: TGTGCCAGTAGTATAGTCTATGGCGGAGCCTACGAGCAGTACTTC
CDR3aa: CASSIVYGGAYEQYF
abundance: -
d_gene: -
j_gene: TRBJ2-7
v_gene: TRBV19

CDR3nt: TGTGCCAGCAGCTTAACGGGGAGCACCGGGGAGCTGTTTTTT
CDR3aa: CASSLTGSTGELFF
abundance: few
d_gene: -
j_gene: TRBJ2-2
v_gene: TRBV7-9

CDR3nt: TGTGCCAGCAGCCAATTTGGGGCGGGGGAGAACACCGGGGAGCTGTTTTTT
CDR3aa: CASSQFGAGENTGELFF
abundance: -
d_gene: TRBD2
j_gene: TRBJ2-2
v_gene: TRBV14

CDR3nt: TGTGCCAGCAGTTACAGTCCGGGGATAGGGCATTCACCCCTCCACTTT
CDR3aa: CASSYSPGIGHSPLHF
abundance: once
d_gene: -
j_gene: TRBJ1-6
v_gene: TRBV6-5

CDR3nt: TGTGCCAGCAGCGGAGGGAGTTCACCCCTCCACTTT
CDR3aa: CASSGGSSPLHF
abundance: -
d_gene: -
j_gene: TRBJ1-6
v_gene: TRBV2

CDR3nt: TGTGCCAGCGGCCAGAACGCGAACACCGGGGAGCTGTTTTTT
CDR3aa: CASGQNANTGELFF
abundance: -
d_gene: -
j_gene: TRBJ2-2
v_gene: TRBV7-2

CDR3nt: TGTGCCAGCTCACCCCTTGCGGAGAACACTGAAGCTTTCTTT
CDR3aa: CASSPLAENTEAFF
abundance: -
d_gene: -
j_gene: TRBJ1-1
v_gene: TRBV18

CDR3nt: TGCAGTGCTACTGAGGGGCGCGATGAAAAACTGTTTTTT
CDR3aa: CSATEGRDEKLFF
abundance: -
d_gene: -
j_gene: TRBJ1-4
v_gene: TRBV20-1

CDR3nt: TGTGCCAGCAGCCTGACAGTCGTCCCCAATTCACCCCTCCACTTT
CDR3aa: CASSLTVVPNSPLHF
abundance: -
d_gene: -
j_gene: TRBJ1-6
v_gene: TRBV11-1

CDR3nt: TGTGCCAGCAGCCAAGATCCACGGGACAGGCTTGACCACAATGAGCAGTTCTTC
CDR3aa: CASSQDPRDRLDHNEQFF
abundance: -
d_gene: TRBD1
j_gene: TRBJ2-1
v_gene: TRBV3-1/TRBV3-2

CDR3nt: TGTGCCAGCAGCGAAGGACTTCGATATGACAGGAACTATGGCTACACCTTC
CDR3aa: CASSEGLRYDRNYGYTF
abundance: -
d_gene: -
j_gene: TRBJ1-2
v_gene: TRBV21-1

CDR3nt: TGCGCCAGCAGCCCCCACCTGACAGGGGTGGGCGATCAGCCCCAGCATTTT
CDR3aa: CASSPHLTGVGDQPQHF
abundance: -
d_gene: TRBD1
j_gene: TRBJ1-5
v_gene: TRBV4-3

CDR3nt: TGTGCCATCAGTGAGTTGGGCAGCACAGATACGCAGTATTTT
CDR3aa: CAISELGSTDTQYF
abundance: few
d_gene: -
j_gene: TRBJ2-3
v_gene: TRBV10-3

CDR3nt: TGCGCCAGCCGTAGGACTAGCGGGGGGACTAACACCGGGGAGCTGTTTTTT
CDR3aa: CASRRTSGGTNTGELFF
abundance: few
d_gene: TRBD2
j_gene: TRBJ2-2
v_gene: TRBV4-1

CDR3nt: TGTGCCAGCAGCGACGGACAGGGCTATGGCTACACCTTC
CDR3aa: CASSDGQGYGYTF
abundance: -
d_gene: TRBD1
j_gene: TRBJ1-2
v_gene: TRBV6-5

CDR3nt: TGCGCCAGCAGCCAAGACACAGGGAACTCTGGAAACACCATATATTTT
CDR3aa: CASSQDTGNSGNTIYF
abundance: -
d_gene: -
j_gene: TRBJ1-3
v_gene: TRBV4-3

CDR3nt: TGTGCCAGCAGCGTAGCCCCAGGCAGCCTGAACACTGAAGCTTTCTTT
CDR3aa: CASSVAPGSLNTEAFF
abundance: -
d_gene: -
j_gene: TRBJ1-1
v_gene: TRBV9

CDR3nt: TGTGCCAGTAGTTTTACTAGCGGGGGGTTTTACGAGCAGTACTTC
CDR3aa: CASSFTSGGFYEQYF
abundance: -
d_gene: TRBD2
j_gene: TRBJ2-7
v_gene: TRBV19

CDR3nt: TGTGCCAGTAGTGCCAGACAGGGGGGAACGCAAGAGACCCAGTACTTC
CDR3aa: CASSARQGGTQETQYF
abundance: -
d_gene: TRBD1
j_gene: TRBJ2-5
v_gene: TRBV19

CDR3nt: TGTGCCAGCAGCTCCCCCCCAGGAGGAACCTACGAGCAGTACTTC
CDR3aa: CASSSPPGGTYEQYF
abundance: -
d_gene: -
j_gene: TRBJ2-7
v_gene: TRBV5-4

CDR3nt: TGCGCCAGCAGCTTGGCAAGACTAGCGGGGGGCCCGAACACCGGGGAGCTGTTTTTT
CDR3aa: CASSLARLAGGPNTGELFF
abundance: -
d_gene: TRBD2
j_gene: TRBJ2-2
v_gene: TRBV5-1

CDR3nt: TGTGCCAGTAGTGTGACAGGCACAGATACGCAGTATTTT
CDR3aa: CASSVTGTDTQYF
abundance: -
d_gene: -
j_gene: TRBJ2-3
v_gene: TRBV19

CDR3nt: TGTGCCAGCAGCCAAGATCGTCAGGTCTATGGCTACACCTTC
CDR3aa: CASSQDRQVYGYTF
abundance: -
d_gene: -
j_gene: TRBJ1-2
v_gene: TRBV3-1/TRBV3-2

CDR3nt: TGCGCCAGCAGCCACCGACAGGGACTAGCGGCTAGCTCCTACAATGAGCAGTTCTTC
CDR3aa: CASSHRQGLAASSYNEQFF
abundance: -
d_gene: TRBD2
j_gene: TRBJ2-1
v_gene: TRBV4-1

CDR3nt: TGTGCCGCGACCAGGGGTAATTTTAACCAAGAGACCCAGTACTTC
CDR3aa: CAATRGNFNQETQYF
abundance: -
d_gene: -
j_gene: TRBJ2-5
v_gene: TRBV6-5

CDR3nt: TGTGCCAGCAGGGAGGTAACGACAGGGAGCTACGAGCAGTACTTC
CDR3aa: CASREVTTGSYEQYF
abundance: once
d_gene: TRBD1
j_gene: TRBJ2-7
v_gene: TRBV6-5

CDR3nt: TGTGCCAGCAGCTCCCTCAAAGTACAGGGAATTGGCCGGCATGAGCAGTTCTTC
CDR3aa: CASSSLKVQGIGRHEQFF
abundance: -
d_gene: -
j_gene: TRBJ2-1
v_gene: TRBV5-6

CDR3nt: TGTGCCAGCTCACAAGGGAGGATGAGGAGCACTGAAGCTTTCTTT
CDR3aa: CASSQGRMRSTEAFF
abundance: -
d_gene: -
j_gene: TRBJ1-1
v_gene: TRBV18

CDR3nt: TGTGCCTCAACGTCGCTGGGCCATGCGAACACCGGGGAGCTGTTTTTT
CDR3aa: CASTSLGHANTGELFF
abundance: -
d_gene: -
j_gene: TRBJ2-2
v_gene: TRBV10-3

CDR3nt: TGCGCCAGCAGCCAAGAGGGCGGAGGGACAGGGATTGAGCCCCAGCATTTT
CDR3aa: CASSQEGGGTGIEPQHF
abundance: -
d_gene: TRBD1
j_gene: TRBJ1-5
v_gene: TRBV4-1

CDR3nt: TGTGCCAGCAGTTATGACAGACAAGCAGAAGATACGCAGTATTTT
CDR3aa: CASSYDRQAEDTQYF
abundance: -
d_gene: -
j_gene: TRBJ2-3
v_gene: TRBV6-6

CDR3nt: TGTGCCAGCAGCCGGCGAACAGGGAACGGGGAGCTGTTTTTT
CDR3aa: CASSRRTGNGELFF
abundance: -
d_gene: -
j_gene: TRBJ2-2
v_gene: TRBV11-2

CDR3nt: TGTGCCAGCAGTTTAGGCGGGGACACTGAAGCTTTCTTT
CDR3aa: CASSLGGDTEAFF
abundance: -
d_gene: -
j_gene: TRBJ1-1
v_gene: TRBV12-3/TRBV12-4